This entry lists 22 T cell receptor beta chains sequenced from one sample in a study of T cell responses to AZD1222 COVID-19 vaccine (dated by TCRdb to 2020 to 2022). The meaning of the sample's time point label: baseline before first vaccination. Library construction relied on the immunoSEQ multiplex PCR assay. The table was pulled from immuneACCESS by TCRdb, which kept in-frame rearrangements only. Such tables lose some clones; where checked, under half of the loss comes from unresolved V genes, and the rest has no known cause. This sample lists more than 140,000 clones; about 90% were detected once. Jointly, the top ten make up approximately 3.1% of the sample. The sample was peripheral blood, taken on day 0 of AZD1222 vaccination. Receptor source: an adult in good health.

The chain is built from TRBV28 and TRBJ1-2; D gene ambiguous. Germline V gives CDR1 MDHEN, CDR2 SYDVKM. The CDR3 totals 15 residues. Trimming took off 5 bases at V and 5 bases at J, with 18 bases between the two ends. The chain's CDR3 is CASSPRSLGVYGYTF. In DNA, the CDR3 is TGTGCCAGCAGTCCCAGGTCGCTTGGGGTTTATGGCTACACCTTC.

This chain uses TRBV19 with TRBJ1-3, with D possibly TRBD1 on 5 matching bases. V shed 7 bases and J shed 0 bases, with 22 bases lying between them. The CDR3 runs to 18 residues. Per germline, CDR1 LNHDA and CDR2 SQIVND (reference sequence). In nucleotides, the CDR3 is TGTGCCAGTATTCTGACAGAAACCTCCATTGCCTCTGGAAACACCATATATTTT. Its protein product is CASILTETSIASGNTIYF.

About this clone itself: The germline gene is not matched at one end of the junction; a read error may be the cause. Other DNA sequences in the sample encode the same CDR3. The V gene is TRBV6-4, the J gene TRBJ2-3; D call uncertain. The CDR3 totals 13 residues. CDR1 and CDR2 from the germline V gene are MRHNA and SNTAGT. This CDR3 reads CASSSTATDTQYF. Written as DNA, the CDR3 is TGTGCTAGCAGTTCAACAGCCACAGATACGCAGTATTTT.

The chain employs TRBV6-8 and TRBJ1-1; 8 bases agree with TRBD1. With 7 bases clipped from V and 6 bases from J, the junction kept 7 bases outside the gene matches. The CDR3 totals 13 residues. CDR1 and CDR2 (germline): MNHGY, SAAAGT. This CDR3 reads CASKNGQGAEAFF. The DNA for the CDR3 is TGTGCCAGCAAAAACGGACAGGGTGCTGAAGCTTTCTTT.

The J gene is TRBJ1-5, the V gene TRBV28, with D unresolved. Germline-derived CDR1 and CDR2 are MDHEN and SYDVKM. CDR3 length: 14 residues. V lost 1 base and J lost 3, with 7 bases in between. The CDR3 sequence is CASSLYPYNQPQHF. The CDR3 DNA is TGTGCCAGCAGTTTATACCCTTACAATCAGCCCCAGCATTTT.

The chain links TRBV6-5 to TRBJ1-3; 7 nucleotides line up with TRBD1. The CDR3 is 15 residues long. V trimming: 4 bases; J trimming: 1 base; junction bases outside the gene matches: 4. Germline assignment: CDR1 MNHEY and CDR2 SVGAGI. The CDR3 nucleotides are TGTGCCAGCAGTTCTGACAGGGCTTCTGGAAACACCATATATTTT. Its protein is CASSSDRASGNTIYF.

A remark on this clone: A read error may account for a junction end that differs from germline. The chain is built from TRBV6-6 and TRBJ1-2, with TRBD1 identical over 8 bases. The V gene's germline CDR1 is MNHNY and CDR2 SVGAGI (reference sequence). The CDR3 is made up of 14 amino acids. The CDR3 DNA is TGTGCCAGTAGTTTCTTGACAGGGGCGGATGGCTACACCTTC. It is translated as CASSFLTGADGYTF.

The chain uses TRBV28 and TRBJ1-4, with 8 bases lining up with TRBD1. This CDR3 has 15 residues. V was clipped by 6 bases and J by 7 bases; unmatched bases: 10. Germline CDR1 reads MDHEN; CDR2 reads SYDVKM. The CDR3 loop is CASRQGDSGGEKLFF. CDR3 in DNA: TGTGCCAGCAGACAGGGGGATAGTGGCGGTGAAAAACTGTTTTTT.

The genes are TRBV6-1 and TRBJ1-5; D may be TRBD1 (5 bases). Germline CDR1 MNHNS, CDR2 SASEGT. The CDR3 is 16 amino acids. V lost 4 bases and J lost 5, with 18 bases in between. The CDR3 here is CASSAGRGTKDQPQHF. The CDR3, as DNA: TGTGCCAGCAGTGCCGGAAGAGGGACTAAAGATCAGCCCCAGCATTTT.

V is TRBV29-1 and J is TRBJ2-3, with 8 positions matching TRBD1. J was trimmed by 2 bases and V by 7 bases; bases with no gene match: 8. Germline V gives CDR1 SQVTM, CDR2 ANQGSEA. The CDR3 has 14 amino acids. The CDR3 loop reads CSAGRTGNTDTQYF. The CDR3 nucleotides are TGCAGCGCTGGAAGGACAGGGAACACAGATACGCAGTATTTT.

V gene TRBV29-1 combines with J gene TRBJ2-7; D remains ambiguous. The CDR3 is 12 residues long. Trimming took off 5 bases at V and 0 bases at J, with 8 bases between the two ends. The germline CDR1 and CDR2 sequences are SQVTM and ANQGSEA. The CDR3 sequence is CSVRTNSYEQYF. The CDR3 coding sequence is TGCAGCGTTCGGACCAACTCCTACGAGCAGTACTTC.

V gene TRBV7-8 combines with J gene TRBJ2-7; 10 positions agree with TRBD1. There are 17 residues in the CDR3. Trimming at V came to 0 bases and at J to 9 bases, leaving 14 bases not matched to a gene. CDR1 is SGHVS and CDR2 is FQNEAQ in the germline V gene. CDR3 in DNA: TGTGCCAGCAGCTTAGCCGGGACAGGGGCGAAAAAGGGTTGGCAGTACTTC. This codes for CASSLAGTGAKKGWQYF.

CDR3 nucleotides: TGTGCCAGCAGCTTCCAAATCTACTCCGGGACAGAAGATGGCTACACCTTC. Encoded protein: CASSFQIYSGTEDGYTF. The chain uses TRBV13 and TRBJ1-2; 7 bases fit TRBD1. Germline V CDR1 and CDR2: PRHDT, FYEKMQ (reference sequence). V gave up 3 bases and J gave up 6 bases; unmatched junction bases: 16. The length of the CDR3 is 17 residues.

The chain links TRBV4-2 to TRBJ2-1; 10 bases match TRBD2. The V gene's germline CDR1 is LGHNA and CDR2 YNFKEQ. J was trimmed by 9 bases and V by 1 base; bases with no gene match: 9. The CDR3 extends over 16 amino acids. The CDR3 sequence: CASSQVLAGVTGEQFF. Here the CDR3 DNA reads TGTGCCAGCAGCCAAGTTCTAGCGGGGGTTACGGGTGAGCAGTTCTTC.

This chain joins TRBV7-6 and TRBJ2-1; 9 bases map to TRBD1. Germline values: CDR1 SGHVS, CDR2 FNYEAQ. J gave up 5 bases and V 1 base, and 12 bases lay outside the gene matches. The CDR3 length is 18 residues. The CDR3 loop is CASSLVVTGQGIDNEQFF. The CDR3 DNA reads TGTGCCAGCAGCTTAGTTGTGACTGGACAGGGGATCGACAATGAGCAGTTCTTC.

J is TRBJ1-5 and V is TRBV6-5; no firm D call. The CDR3 is 15 amino acids. Germline V gene data show CDR1 as MNHEY and CDR2 as SVGAGI. The V end lost 4 bases, the J end lost 6 bases, and 16 bases lay between the germline ends. The CDR3: CASSSGPPAAQPQHF. Written as DNA, the CDR3 is TGTGCCAGCAGTTCAGGACCCCCGGCGGCTCAGCCCCAGCATTTT.

The chain recombines TRBV5-1 with TRBJ2-1, with 8 bases matching TRBD2. Looked up from germline, CDR1 is SGHRS and CDR2 is YFSETQ. CDR3 size: 19 residues. The ends lost 2 bases at V and 0 bases at J; junction bases unmatched: 13. The CDR3 coding sequence is TGCGCCAGCAGCTTTTTCCAAACGACTAGCGCGAGCTCCTACAATGAGCAGTTCTTC. Its translation: CASSFFQTTSASSYNEQFF.

The chain joins TRBV6-5 to TRBJ2-3; D is unclear. The CDR3 contains 12 residues. V lost 8 bases and J lost 0, with 6 bases in between. CDR1 is MNHEY and CDR2 is SVGAGI in the germline V gene. CDR3 protein: CASSASTDTQYF. CDR3 nucleotide sequence: TGTGCCAGCTCCGCTAGCACAGATACGCAGTATTTT.

The chain joins TRBV18 to TRBJ2-7; 12 bases are shared with TRBD2. This CDR3 has 15 amino acids. J gave up 2 bases and V 3 bases, and 2 bases lay outside the gene matches. Germline CDR1 reads KGHSH; CDR2 reads LQKENI. The CDR3 protein is CASSPTSGSTYEQYF. CDR3 nucleotides: TGTGCCAGCTCACCGACTAGCGGGAGCACCTACGAGCAGTACTTC.

J is TRBJ1-2 and V is TRBV4-1, with D maybe TRBD1 (6 bases). The V end was cut by 2 bases, the J end by 0 bases, with 13 bases between. CDR1 and CDR2 from the germline V gene are MGHRA and YSYEKL. The CDR3 has 16 residues. The CDR3 bases are TGCGCCAGCAGCCAACCACAGGGACCGGCTAACTATGGCTACACCTTC. Protein: CASSQPQGPANYGYTF.

This clone was recorded a few times. The chain couples TRBV4-3 to TRBJ1-2, with 7 bases fitting TRBD1. J was trimmed by 5 bases and V by 0 bases; bases with no gene match: 9. CDR3 length: 16 residues. From germline, CDR1 is LGHNA and CDR2 YSLEER. The CDR3 is CASSQDKAGGRYGYTF. The CDR3 DNA follows: TGCGCCAGCAGCCAAGATAAGGCAGGGGGTCGTTATGGCTACACCTTC.

The rearrangement joins TRBV20-1 to TRBJ2-1, with no clear D. The ends were cut back, 0 bases at V and 9 bases at J, with 6 bases in the middle. Germline CDR1 reads DFQATT; CDR2 reads SNEGSKA (reference sequence). This CDR3 has 11 amino acids. CDR3 region: CSARDRSEQFF. The CDR3 DNA is TGCAGTGCTAGAGATCGAAGTGAGCAGTTCTTC.